This passage covers 5 T cell receptor beta chains from one sample sequenced in a study of neurological immune-mediated disorders. TCRdb independently ran MiXCR on the 5' RACE reads; one entry per CDR3 protein. The profile covers about 31,000 distinct CDR3 sequences, with about 4% appearing a single time and roughly 23% taken by the ten largest. Specimen: CD4+ T cells from blood. These receptors came from a woman aged 40 to 55 in good health.

This clonotype came up many times. The chain uses TRBV28 and TRBJ1-1, with D unresolved. This CDR3 region has 9 residues. V lost 11 bases, J lost 1 base, and 2 bases lay in between. Germline loops: CDR1 MDHEN, CDR2 SYDVKM. In nucleotides, the CDR3 is TGTGCCCAGAACACTGAAGCTTTCTTT. As protein: CAQNTEAFF.

This clonotype was observed many times. The rearrangement links TRBV29-1 to TRBJ2-7; maybe TRBD2 (6 bases). V dropped 6 bases and J dropped 1 base, with 13 bases sitting between them. Germline V gene sequence: CDR1 SQVTM, CDR2 ANQGSEA. The CDR3 sequence is 13 residues long. The CDR3 DNA sequence: TGCAGCGTATCGGGAGTGGGGTCCTACGAGCAGTACTTC. It encodes CSVSGVGSYEQYF.

This clonotype was seen many times. J is TRBJ1-5 and V is TRBV20-1, with unresolved D. Trimming removed 3 bases from V and 6 bases from J, with 12 bases in between. This CDR3 is 13 amino acids long. CDR1 and CDR2 (germline): DFQATT, SNEGSKA (reference sequence). The CDR3 here is CSARGYSRQPQHF. The DNA for the CDR3 is TGCAGTGCTAGGGGGTACTCGCGTCAGCCCCAGCATTTT.

This clonotype was seen repeatedly, ten times or more. In nucleotides, the CDR3 is TGTGCCAGCAGTTTAGCCACACAGGGCCGGGTGGGTCAAAGCTCCTACGAGCAGTACTTC. Protein: CASSLATQGRVGQSSYEQYF. V usage is TRBV12-3 or TRBV12-4 and J usage is TRBJ2-7; D is possibly TRBD1 (6 bases). The ends were cut back, 0 bases at V and 0 bases at J, with 24 bases in the middle. The CDR3 consists of 20 residues.

This clonotype is deemed medium-sized (0.01 to 0.1%). The chain is built from TRBV20-1 and TRBJ1-4; D gene unclear. Per the germline V gene, CDR1 is DFQATT and CDR2 is SNEGSKA (reference sequence). V lost 3 bases and J 5 bases, leaving 10 bases between the germline ends. The CDR3 runs to 13 residues. The CDR3 spells CSASGDGNEKLFF. The CDR3 bases are TGCAGTGCTAGCGGAGACGGAAATGAAAAACTGTTTTTT.